Listed here are 8 T cell receptor beta chains from one sample, sequenced in a study of shared clonotypes between healthy human individuals. This table comes from immunoSEQ multiplex PCR, and its TCRdb copy is limited to in-frame clones, with some not included. Seen here are approximately 2,000,000 clones, just under 95% observed once, and the top ten hold more than 1.5%. The naive CD8 subset, CD45RO-negative cells positively selected for CCR7, excluded terminally differentiated effector memory CD45RA+ cells. The source material was naive CD8+ T cells from PBMCs. Receptors originate from a man between 18 and 29 years old in good health. Some clones in this sample may be carry-over from other donors' samples.

V is TRBV27 and J is TRBJ2-1; no clear D. The CDR3 spans 13 residues. The V end lost 3 bases, the J end lost 5 bases, and 8 bases lay between the germline ends. Germline V CDR1 and CDR2: MNHEY, SMNVEV (reference sequence). This CDR3 reads CASSFSNDNEQFF. In DNA form, the CDR3 reads TGTGCCAGCAGTTTTTCTAACGACAATGAGCAGTTCTTC.

This rearrangement joins TRBV5-6 to TRBJ1-4; no firm D call. V was pared by 0 bases and J by 0 bases, with 9 bases between. This CDR3 has 16 amino acids. CDR1 is SGHDT and CDR2 is YYEEEE in the germline V gene. The CDR3: CASSLDGPATNEKLFF. Here the CDR3 DNA reads TGTGCCAGCAGCTTGGACGGACCTGCAACTAATGAAAAACTGTTTTTT.

This clone was counted once. The J gene is TRBJ2-7, the V gene TRBV27; 9 bases are a match to TRBD2. CDR1 is MNHEY, CDR2 SMNVEV, per germline (reference sequence). CDR3 size: 15 residues. The V segment lost 5 bases and the J segment 7 bases; nucleotides outside the gene matches: 12. In DNA, the CDR3 is TGTGCCAGCAGTCCGTTAGCGGGAGACCCTGGAGAGCAGTACTTC. It translates to CASSPLAGDPGEQYF.

This chain links TRBV27 with TRBJ1-2, with TRBD1 matching 7 bases. CDR1 MNHEY and CDR2 SMNVEV come from the germline V gene (reference sequence). Trimming cost V 8 bases and J 7 bases; bases outside gene matches: 16. This CDR3 is built from 15 residues. This CDR3 reads CASQPTGQLLLGYTF. For the CDR3, the DNA is TGTGCCAGCCAGCCGACGGGACAGCTTCTTCTTGGCTACACCTTC.

The chain couples TRBV6-5 to TRBJ2-1; D may correspond to TRBD1 or TRBD2 (5 bases each). The CDR3 is 12 residues long. The V and J ends lost 5 bases and 7 bases respectively, with 9 bases between them. Per the germline V gene, CDR1 is MNHEY and CDR2 is SVGAGI. CDR3 protein: CASSDRGNEQFF. The CDR3 DNA is TGTGCCAGCAGTGACAGAGGGAATGAGCAGTTCTTC.

The rearrangement links TRBV4-1 to TRBJ1-2, with a possible D match to TRBD1 (6 bases). Per the germline V gene, CDR1 is MGHRA and CDR2 is YSYEKL. The V gene lost 1 base and the J gene lost 7 bases, with 19 bases spanning the gap. This CDR3 region has 16 residues. CDR3 amino acids: CASSQGPAGDSGGYTF. DNA of the CDR3: TGCGCCAGCAGCCAAGGTCCCGCAGGGGACTCCGGTGGCTACACCTTC.

The chain has TRBV4-1 and TRBJ1-2; D not resolved. CDR3 length: 15 residues. Germline V gene sequence: CDR1 MGHRA, CDR2 YSYEKL. Trimming stripped 5 bases from V and 6 bases from J, with 19 bases between. CDR3 loop: CASSYKIGNTHGYTF. As DNA, the CDR3 is TGCGCCAGCAGCTACAAGATAGGAAACACCCATGGCTACACCTTC.

The table lists this clone with a count of one. The chain is built from TRBV6-1 and TRBJ2-5; D is perhaps TRBD1 (6 bases). Germline lookup yields CDR1 MNHNS and CDR2 SASEGT. V shed 5 bases and J shed 2 bases, with 12 bases lying between them. This CDR3 region has 14 residues. The CDR3: CASSHRDKQETQYF. CDR3 DNA sequence: TGTGCCAGCAGTCATCGGGACAAGCAAGAGACCCAGTACTTC.